This is a list of T cell receptor beta chains from one sample in a study of long-term antiretroviral therapy in people with HIV. Profiled with immunoSEQ multiplex PCR; TCRdb holds only in-frame clones, not every one. The profile shows about 35,000 clones, 83% of them singletons. The material sequenced was unsorted PBMCs, taken 1 year after starting antiretroviral therapy. Receptors originate from a man aged 18-30 years with HIV. Each CDR3 is given with its conserved first and last residue. The order of the fields is D gene, J gene, clone size, V gene, CDR3 protein, CDR3 DNA. A D gene is named only where the DNA matches it firmly. The listing skips clone size in some rows; elsewhere it reads once, few, many or a size class.

>-|TRBJ1-2|few|TRBV4-3
CASSHTARQHYGYTF
TGCGCCAGCAGCCACACGGCCCGACAGCACTATGGCTACACCTTC
>-|TRBJ1-2|few|TRBV28
CASSGVVRNPYGYTF
TGTGCCAGCAGTGGAGTAGTACGGAACCCCTATGGCTACACCTTC
>-|TRBJ1-1|-|TRBV14
CASSLGGEGTNTEAFF
TGTGCCAGCAGCCTGGGAGGGGAGGGCACGAACACTGAAGCTTTCTTT
>-|TRBJ1-5|-|TRBV7-9
CASSAGGVNQPQHF
TGTGCCAGCAGCGCGGGGGGGGTGAATCAGCCCCAGCATTTT
>TRBD2|TRBJ2-1|-|TRBV28
CASSSGSEYNEQFF
TGTGCCAGCAGTAGCGGGAGCGAGTACAATGAGCAGTTCTTC
>TRBD1|TRBJ2-2|-|TRBV19
CASRDRGSTGELFF
TGTGCCAGTCGGGACAGGGGTAGCACCGGGGAGCTGTTTTTT
>-|TRBJ1-1|-|TRBV6-5
CASSYTVPNTEAFF
TGTGCCAGCAGTTACACAGTGCCGAACACTGAAGCTTTCTTT
>TRBD1|TRBJ1-2|-|TRBV5-6
CASSTGQGSYTF
TGTGCCAGCAGCACCGGACAGGGAAGCTACACCTTC
>TRBD1|TRBJ2-3|-|TRBV25-1
CASSRGQGLADTQYF
TGTGCCAGCAGTCGAGGACAGGGGCTTGCAGATACGCAGTATTTT
>TRBD1|TRBJ1-2|few|TRBV19
CASRTGAYGYTF
TGTGCCAGTAGGACAGGGGCCTATGGCTACACCTTC
>-|TRBJ1-6|-|TRBV19
CASSEGTPYSPLHF
TGTGCCAGTAGTGAGGGGACGCCTTATTCACCCCTCCACTTT
>-|TRBJ2-6|-|TRBV7-8
CASSLGQDISSGANVLTF
TGTGCCAGCAGCTTAGGGCAGGATATCAGCTCTGGGGCCAACGTCCTGACTTTC
>-|TRBJ2-7|once|TRBV15
CATSRDPIGDYEQYF
TGTGCCACCAGCAGAGATCCGATAGGGGACTACGAGCAGTACTTC
>TRBD1|TRBJ2-3|-|TRBV9
CASSVFGQGATDTQYF
TGTGCCAGCAGCGTCTTCGGACAGGGGGCAACAGATACGCAGTATTTT
>TRBD1|TRBJ1-1|-|TRBV7-2
CASSLVRGQGVEAFF
TGTGCCAGCAGCTTAGTGAGGGGGCAGGGAGTTGAAGCTTTCTTT
>-|TRBJ1-4|-|TRBV15
CATSRTGGVTNEKLFF
TGTGCCACCAGTCGGACGGGCGGCGTAACTAATGAAAAACTGTTTTTT
>-|TRBJ2-5|-|TRBV7-9
CASRYVETQYF
TGTGCCAGCCGCTATGTAGAGACCCAGTACTTC
>-|TRBJ2-7|-|TRBV25-1
CASTDGAYEQYF
TGTGCCAGCACGGACGGAGCCTACGAGCAGTACTTC
>TRBD2|TRBJ2-1|-|TRBV10-3
CAIGGTSDDEQFF
TGTGCCATAGGGGGGACTAGCGATGATGAGCAGTTCTTC
>TRBD2|TRBJ2-2|-|TRBV11-2
CASSREGYREGSTGELFF
TGTGCCAGCAGTAGGGAGGGCTATCGGGAGGGGAGCACCGGGGAGCTGTTTTTT
>-|TRBJ1-1|-|TRBV6-1
CASSVEPGDTEAFF
TGTGCCAGCAGTGTAGAGCCTGGGGACACTGAAGCTTTCTTT
>-|TRBJ2-7|-|TRBV5-1
CASSLAGLADEQYF
TGCGCCAGCAGCTTGGCCGGTCTGGCAGATGAGCAGTACTTC
>TRBD1|TRBJ1-1|-|TRBV7-9
CASSILGQGTEAFF
TGTGCCAGCAGCATACTGGGACAGGGCACTGAAGCTTTCTTT
>TRBD1|TRBJ2-5|few|TRBV5-4
CASSGTGRETQYF
TGTGCCAGCAGCGGGACAGGGAGGGAGACCCAGTACTTC
>-|TRBJ1-1|-|TRBV19
CASTPTPGQGEAFF
TGTGCCAGTACCCCAACTCCGGGCCAGGGTGAAGCTTTCTTT
>-|TRBJ1-5|-|TRBV5-1
CASSLGGGAESNQPQHF
TGCGCCAGCAGCTTGGGAGGGGGGGCTGAGAGCAATCAGCCCCAGCATTTT
>TRBD2|TRBJ2-1|-|TRBV6-1
CASSGAGGHNEQFF
TGTGCCAGCAGTGGAGCGGGGGGGCACAATGAGCAGTTCTTC
>-|TRBJ1-4|-|TRBV6-5
CASSYGAGREKLFF
TGTGCCAGCAGTTATGGGGCAGGGCGTGAAAAACTGTTTTTT
>TRBD1|TRBJ1-4|-|TRBV9
CASSVVGTVGEKLFF
TGTGCCAGCAGCGTAGTCGGGACAGTCGGGGAAAAACTGTTTTTT
>TRBD2|TRBJ2-1|-|TRBV6-7
CATKPSRTSGRISNEQFF
TGTGCCACCAAGCCATCCAGAACTAGCGGGAGGATTAGTAATGAGCAGTTCTTC
>-|TRBJ1-1|-|TRBV19
CASSIDQRNRGNTEAFF
TGTGCCAGTAGTATAGATCAGAGGAACAGAGGGAACACTGAAGCTTTCTTT
>TRBD1|TRBJ1-4|-|TRBV7-9
CASSLGTGYEKLFF
TGTGCCAGCAGCCTGGGGACAGGGTATGAAAAACTGTTTTTT
>-|TRBJ2-1|-|TRBV9
CASSSLGESEQFF
TGTGCCAGCAGCTCCCTAGGCGAGTCTGAGCAGTTCTTC
>-|TRBJ2-2|-|TRBV2
CASSEGDTGELFF
TGTGCCAGCAGTGAAGGGGACACCGGGGAGCTGTTTTTT
>-|TRBJ1-4|-|TRBV19
CASSIPLGEKLFF
TGTGCCAGTAGTATCCCCCTCGGAGAAAAACTGTTTTTT
>-|TRBJ2-1|-|TRBV19
CASSMTRTAYNEQFF
TGTGCCAGTAGTATGACCCGGACAGCCTACAATGAGCAGTTCTTC
>-|TRBJ2-3|-|TRBV7-3
CASSVDAGATDTQYF
TGTGCCAGCAGTGTCGATGCGGGCGCCACAGATACGCAGTATTTT
>TRBD1|TRBJ2-5|-|TRBV5-5
CASSTWTGGGQETQYF
TGTGCCAGCAGCACCTGGACAGGTGGAGGACAAGAGACCCAGTACTTC
>-|TRBJ2-2|once|TRBV2
CASTPLRETGELFF
TGTGCCAGCACCCCGTTGAGGGAAACCGGGGAGCTGTTTTTT